This note documents a single T cell receptor (beta chain) sequence. The data are from a study of blood T cell repertoires in COVID-19. Study background: Material from acute and convalescent COVID-19 was sourced from the United States, Italy and Spain. Nucleic acid was either cDNA or gDNA, and it came from T cells, B-cell-depleted T cells, or PBMCs.

Under the authors' procedure: Scientists estimated how many nucleated cells there were by amplifying reference gene primers. Produced via immunoSEQ multiplex PCR; TCRdb's table is partial and in-frame only. Clonal size and the V and J genes are those of that table, whereas D and trimming came from the DNA. The sample has around 150,000 clones, around 80% seen once; the top ten hold around 6.8%. The CDR3 contains 13 residues. Germline V lookup: CDR1 SNHLY, CDR2 FYNNEI. Germline trimming cut 6 bases from V and 7 bases from J; bases unmatched to any gene: 9. The receptor was derived from a human donor in a cohort sampled during active COVID-19. Sequenced input: peripheral blood. The gene calls are TRBV2 and TRBJ2-7; TRBD2 matches 7 bases. The CDR3 DNA reads as TGTGCCAGCAGCCCTGTCAAGGGAGGGGAGCAGTACTTC. Translation: CASSPVKGGEQYF.